The 22 T cell receptor beta chains listed next were all sequenced from one sample in a study of blood T cell repertoires in COVID-19. Using immunoSEQ multiplex PCR, the repertoire was profiled, and TCRdb retains in-frame clones only, with some absent. The table lists fewer than 400,000 clones, approximately 88% of them singletons. The sequencing sample was made of PBMCs or T cells enriched from blood (not recorded which). Receptors originate from a man aged 25-45 years who had recovered from COVID-19.

This sequence joins TRBV20-1 and TRBJ2-7; tentatively, D is TRBD1 (5 bases). Germline V gene lookup returns CDR1 DFQATT and CDR2 SNEGSKA (reference sequence). The CDR3 runs 13 residues. V lost 3 bases and J 7 bases, leaving 16 bases between the germline ends. The CDR3 nucleotides read TGCAGTGCTAGTGGGTGGGGCGGCGGAGAGCAGTACTTC. Its protein is CSASGWGGGEQYF.

V and J are TRBV5-4 and TRBJ2-2, with a tentative D call TRBD1 (6 bases). V was pared by 3 bases and J by 7 bases, with 19 bases between. Per germline, CDR1 SGHNT and CDR2 YYREEE (reference sequence). The CDR3 extends over 16 amino acids. CDR3 nucleotides: TGTGCCAGCAGCTCCGGGACACCGCCAGCGCTCGGGGAGCTGTTTTTT. Translating it yields CASSSGTPPALGELFF. The full variable domain, in which reference TRBV5-4 and TRBJ2-2 provide the parts outside the CDR3, is ETGVTQSPTHLIKTRGQQVTLRCSSQSGHNTVSWYQQALGQGPQFIFQYYREEENGRGNFPPRFSGLQFPNYSSELNVNALELDDSALYLCASSSGTPPALGELFFGEGSRLTVL.

The CDR3 loop reads CASSGDRGASYEQYF. The CDR3 bases are TGCGCCAGCAGCGGGGACAGGGGGGCATCTTACGAGCAGTACTTC. This rearrangement joins TRBV5-1 to TRBJ2-7; TRBD1 aligns across 11 bases. The CDR3 contains 15 residues. Germline V gives CDR1 SGHRS, CDR2 YFSETQ. The V gene end was trimmed by 4 bases and the J gene end by 4 bases; junction bases not matched to a gene: 7.

The rearrangement uses TRBV11-2 and TRBJ2-7, with 7 positions matching TRBD1. The CDR3 sequence is 13 residues long. The junction had 7 bases not matched to a gene; V was cut back by 5 bases and J by 6 bases. Looked up from germline, CDR1 is SGHAT and CDR2 is FQNNGV. The CDR3 sequence: CASSGRQGGEQYF. DNA of the CDR3: TGTGCCAGCAGCGGTCGACAGGGTGGCGAGCAGTACTTC.

The genes are TRBV6-5 and TRBJ2-5; D gene unclear. The CDR3 covers 11 residues. Germline CDR1 reads MNHEY; CDR2 reads SVGAGI. Trimming took off 3 bases at V and 5 bases at J, with 4 bases between the two ends. For the CDR3, the DNA is TGTGCCAGCAGTTATATGGAGACCCAGTACTTC. Residues: CASSYMETQYF.

This clone appeared once. The chain links TRBV19 to TRBJ1-2, with D possibly matching TRBD1 (6 bases). The CDR3 length is 14 residues. The germline gives CDR1 LNHDA, CDR2 SQIVND (reference sequence). Trimming took off 2 bases at V and 5 bases at J, with 12 bases between the two ends. The chain's CDR3 is CASSILQGRYGYTF. The DNA of the CDR3 is TGTGCCAGTAGTATATTGCAGGGGAGATATGGCTACACCTTC.

The chain has TRBV5-1 and TRBJ2-2; possible D gene TRBD2, 6 bases. CDR3 length: 15 amino acids. V was shortened by 4 bases and J by 2 bases, with 12 bases between the two germline ends. The germline CDR1 and CDR2 sequences are SGHRS and YFSETQ. CDR3 bases: TGCGCCAGCAGCCCGGAAGCGGGTAACACCGGGGAGCTGTTTTTT. Translation: CASSPEAGNTGELFF.

CDR3 nucleotides: TGTGCCAGCAGCCCCGATGATTGGCGGAAGAACACTGAAGCTTTCTTT. It codes for CASSPDDWRKNTEAFF. The V call is TRBV7-9, the J call TRBJ1-1; D remains unclear. The CDR3 has 16 amino acids. Germline V CDR1 and CDR2: SEHNR, FQNEAQ (reference sequence). Deletions cut 5 bases from V and 1 base from J, with 17 bases between.

This clone was seen just once. The chain is built from TRBV19 and TRBJ2-1; D is possibly TRBD2 (5 bases). This CDR3 is 14 amino acids long. Germline V gene data show CDR1 as LNHDA and CDR2 as SQIVND (reference sequence). V was clipped by 7 bases and J by 4 bases, with 14 bases between them. CDR3 loop: CASTEEVGYNEQFF. CDR3 bases: TGTGCCAGTACAGAGGAGGTGGGGTACAATGAGCAGTTCTTC.

This clone occurred a few times. The rearrangement uses TRBV15 and TRBJ1-1; D possibly corresponds to TRBD1 (6 bases). V lost 8 bases and J 7 bases, leaving 17 bases between the germline ends. Germline V gives CDR1 LNHNV, CDR2 YYDKDF (reference sequence). The CDR3 contains 13 residues. CDR3 in DNA: TGTGCCACCGCGTCCAGGGGCAAGGATGAAGCTTTCTTT. It yields the protein CATASRGKDEAFF. The full variable domain, with the rest looked up from reference TRBV15 and TRBJ1-1, is DAMVIQNPRYQVTQFGKPVTLSCSQTLNHNVMYWYQQKSSQAPKLLFHYYDKDFNNEADTPDNFQSRRPNTSFCFLDIRSPGLGDTAMYLCATASRGKDEAFFGQGTRLTVV.

The chain has TRBV11-2 and TRBJ2-3, with 8 bases lining up with TRBD2. The CDR3 covers 17 residues. Germline lookup yields CDR1 SGHAT and CDR2 FQNNGV. Germline trimming cut 4 bases from V and 4 bases from J; bases unmatched to any gene: 13. The CDR3 DNA is TGTGCCAGCAGCTCCCCAGCGGGGGAGCCTTGGGCAGATACGCAGTATTTT. It translates to CASSSPAGEPWADTQYF.

The gene calls are TRBV2 and TRBJ1-2, with 7 bases lining up with TRBD1. V gave up 6 bases and J gave up 4 bases; unmatched junction bases: 8. Germline V CDR1 and CDR2: SNHLY, FYNNEI. This CDR3 region has 14 residues. DNA for the CDR3: TGTGCCAGCAGGGCTAGAGGGGGCCTCTATGGCTACACCTTC. Translating it yields CASRARGGLYGYTF.

V gene TRBV19 combines with J gene TRBJ2-5, with TRBD2 as a possible D gene (5 bases). V shed 5 bases and J shed 2 bases, with 12 bases lying between them. CDR3 size: 14 residues. CDR1 LNHDA and CDR2 SQIVND come from the germline V gene (reference sequence). The CDR3 DNA reads as TGTGCCAGTAGTGGAGGACTGTATCAAGAGACCCAGTACTTC. It specifies CASSGGLYQETQYF. The whole variable domain, filled in from reference TRBV19 and TRBJ2-5, reads DGGITQSPKYLFRKEGQNVTLSCEQNLNHDAMYWYRQDPGQGLRLIYYSQIVNDFQKGDIAEGYSVSREKKESFPLTVTSAQKNPTAFYLCASSGGLYQETQYFGPGTRLLVL.

The chain employs TRBV5-1 and TRBJ2-5; no clear D gene. This CDR3 is 13 amino acids long. Germline V CDR1 and CDR2: SGHRS, YFSETQ. V was trimmed by 2 bases and J by 1 base, leaving 6 bases between them. The CDR3 DNA is TGCGCCAGCAGCTTCGGTCCCCAAGAGACCCAGTACTTC. As protein: CASSFGPQETQYF.

The chain is built from TRBV13 and TRBJ1-3; D remains unclear. Trimming removed 0 bases at V and 0 bases at J, with 18 bases between. Germline loops: CDR1 PRHDT, CDR2 FYEKMQ (reference sequence). The CDR3 loop spans 19 amino acids. CDR3 sequence (DNA): TGTGCCAGCAGCTTAGGCCCAAGCCAGAGGGCCCTCTCTGGAAACACCATATATTTT. Its translation is CASSLGPSQRALSGNTIYF.

The chain links TRBV7-9 to TRBJ1-1, with 8 bases lining up with TRBD1. Germline V lookup: CDR1 SEHNR, CDR2 FQNEAQ (reference sequence). Unmatched junction bases numbered 11, after V lost 2 bases and J lost 3 bases. The length of the CDR3 is 17 residues. Here the CDR3 DNA reads TGTGCCAGCAGCTTACTTAGGACAGGGCTTAAGGACACTGAAGCTTTCTTT. Encoded protein: CASSLLRTGLKDTEAFF.

This chain uses TRBV5-1 with TRBJ2-2; perhaps TRBD1 as D (6 bases). Per germline, CDR1 SGHRS and CDR2 YFSETQ. V lost 1 base, J lost 3 bases, and 10 bases lay in between. This CDR3 spans 15 amino acids. CDR3 protein: CASSLRGGDTGELFF. Here the CDR3 DNA reads TGCGCCAGCAGCTTGCGAGGGGGTGACACCGGGGAGCTGTTTTTT.

Here the CDR3 reads CATLSGPILDYGYTF. The CDR3 DNA reads TGTGCCACCCTCAGCGGGCCAATCCTAGACTATGGCTACACCTTC. The V call is TRBV15, the J call TRBJ1-2, with D unclear. The V gene lost 8 bases and the J gene lost 3 bases, with 19 bases spanning the gap. This CDR3 has 15 amino acids. From germline, CDR1 is LNHNV and CDR2 YYDKDF (reference sequence). Variable domain in full (rest from reference TRBV15 and TRBJ1-2): DAMVIQNPRYQVTQFGKPVTLSCSQTLNHNVMYWYQQKSSQAPKLLFHYYDKDFNNEADTPDNFQSRRPNTSFCFLDIRSPGLGDTAMYLCATLSGPILDYGYTFGSGTRLTVV.

The chain has TRBV30 and TRBJ1-5; the D gene is possibly TRBD1 (6 bases). Trimming pared 2 bases from V and 0 bases from J, leaving 17 bases between. The germline CDR1 and CDR2 sequences are GTSNPN and SVGIG (reference sequence). This CDR3 has 17 amino acids. The CDR3 reads CAWSSGAYLYSNQPQHF. The DNA of the CDR3 is TGTGCCTGGAGTTCAGGGGCCTACCTTTATAGCAATCAGCCCCAGCATTTT.

This clone was observed a few times. Other DNA sequences in this specimen translate into the identical CDR3. The chain recombines TRBV5-1 with TRBJ1-1; 7 positions match TRBD1. The CDR3 runs to 14 residues. The V and J ends lost 3 bases and 0 bases, in that order; junction bases with no gene match: 2. The germline V gene encodes CDR1 SGHRS and CDR2 YFSETQ. CDR3: CASSSGQMNTEAFF. CDR3 bases: TGCGCCAGCAGCTCGGGACAGATGAACACTGAAGCTTTCTTT.

The CDR3 protein is CASSRTRTVNTEAFF. CDR3 nucleotide sequence: TGTGCCAGCTCCCGAACCAGGACAGTGAACACTGAAGCTTTCTTT. The chain is built from TRBV6-5 and TRBJ1-1, with a tentative D call TRBD1 (6 bases). This CDR3 region has 15 residues. CDR1 MNHEY and CDR2 SVGAGI come from the germline V gene. Trimming removed 8 bases at V and 0 bases at J, with 16 bases between.

The chain has TRBV7-9 and TRBJ1-2; D is unclear. CDR1 and CDR2 from the germline V gene are SEHNR and FQNEAQ (reference sequence). The CDR3 has 16 amino acids. The CDR3 region has the DNA TGTGCTGGAGCACGCCTGGCCGAGACTCCTAACTATGGCTACACCTTC. This sequence encodes CAGARLAETPNYGYTF.